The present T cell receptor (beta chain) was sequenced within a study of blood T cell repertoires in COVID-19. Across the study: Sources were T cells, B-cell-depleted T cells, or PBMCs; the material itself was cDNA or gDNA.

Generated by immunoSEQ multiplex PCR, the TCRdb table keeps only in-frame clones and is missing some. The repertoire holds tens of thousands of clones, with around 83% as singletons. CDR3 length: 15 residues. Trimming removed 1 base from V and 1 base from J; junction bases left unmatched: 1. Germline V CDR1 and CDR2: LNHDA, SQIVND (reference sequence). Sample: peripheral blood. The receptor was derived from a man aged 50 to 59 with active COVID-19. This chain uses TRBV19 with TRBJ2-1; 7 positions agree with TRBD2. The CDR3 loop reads CASSIGGGSYNEQFF. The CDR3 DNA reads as TGTGCCAGTAGTATAGGGGGAGGGTCCTACAATGAGCAGTTCTTC.